This entry lists 27 T cell receptor beta chains sequenced from one sample in a study of beta chain features in type 1 diabetes. What was sequenced were expressed TCRB transcripts, since all of the isolated RNA had been reverse transcribed. Sequencing used immunoSEQ multiplex PCR; TCRdb keeps in-frame clones, though not all of them. The sample consists of about 320,000 clones, around 15% of them appearing once. Specimen: central memory CD4+ T cells from blood. The origin of the receptors is a man aged 25-40 years in good health.

V usage is TRBV2 and J usage is TRBJ1-1; D is ambiguous. Trimming left V 6 bases short and J 0 bases short, with 14 bases between. The CDR3 sequence is 15 residues long. The germline gives CDR1 SNHLY, CDR2 FYNNEI. The chain's CDR3 is CASSATKRLNTEAFF. CDR3 coding DNA: TGTGCCAGCAGCGCGACCAAACGACTGAACACTGAAGCTTTCTTT.

This clone was recorded a few times. This chain links TRBV2 with TRBJ2-2; D assignment may be TRBD1 or TRBD2 (5 bases each). From germline, CDR1 is SNHLY and CDR2 FYNNEI. V lost 8 bases to trimming and J lost 4 bases, with 14 bases between them. This CDR3 is built from 14 residues. CDR3 nucleotide sequence: TGTGCCAGCTCTCTGGGGGTCCTCACCGGGGAGCTGTTTTTT. Its protein product is CASSLGVLTGELFF.

This clone was observed a handful of times. The chain employs TRBV7-3 and TRBJ2-1; 9 nucleotides align to TRBD2. The CDR3 runs to 16 residues. Germline assignment: CDR1 SGHTA and CDR2 FQGTGA. With V trimmed by 0 bases and J by 1 base, 1 base remained unmatched. CDR3 region: CASSLTSGRSYNEQFF. The CDR3 DNA follows: TGTGCCAGCAGCTTAACTAGCGGGAGATCCTACAATGAGCAGTTCTTC.

The table lists this clone with a few counts. The J gene is TRBJ2-7, the V gene TRBV7-2; 7 bases align to TRBD2. Trimming cost V 3 bases and J 5 bases; bases outside gene matches: 16. The CDR3 sequence is 17 residues long. The germline V gene has CDR1 SGHTA and CDR2 FQGNSA. CDR3 region: CASSFVIGQVAGDEQYF. CDR3 nucleotides: TGTGCCAGCAGCTTTGTTATTGGGCAGGTAGCGGGTGACGAGCAGTACTTC.

The chain employs TRBV7-2 and TRBJ2-5, with 8 bases identical to TRBD1. CDR3 length: 14 residues. Germline V gives CDR1 SGHTA, CDR2 FQGNSA. Trimming at V came to 3 bases and at J to 4 bases, leaving 4 bases not matched to a gene. The CDR3 DNA sequence: TGTGCCAGCAGCTTCGGACAGGGCGTAGAGACCCAGTACTTC. Translation gives CASSFGQGVETQYF.

About this clone itself: Other DNA sequences of this sample code for an identical CDR3. CDR3 in DNA: TGTGCCAGCAGCCTTCAAGAGACCCAGTACTTC. Its translation is CASSLQETQYF. The chain has TRBV6-1 and TRBJ2-5; no firm D call. The CDR3 is 11 amino acids. V was clipped by 6 bases and J by 2 bases, with 4 bases between them. The germline V gene encodes CDR1 MNHNS and CDR2 SASEGT.

This clone was recorded a few times. The junction and the germline gene differ at one end; a read error may be behind it. The chain combines TRBV30 with TRBJ2-1; weak D call: TRBD2 (6 bases). CDR3 length: 11 amino acids. Looked up from germline, CDR1 is GTSNPN and CDR2 is SVGIG (reference sequence). DNA of the CDR3: TGTGCCTGGAGTGGTACCGGGACTCCAGTCTTC. Translation gives CAWSGTGTPVF.

The chain uses TRBV5-1 and TRBJ2-3; perhaps TRBD1 as D (6 bases). The germline V gene encodes CDR1 SGHRS and CDR2 YFSETQ. This CDR3 contains 14 residues. The V and J ends lost 6 bases and 0 bases respectively, with 11 bases between them. For the CDR3, the DNA is TGCGCCAGCAACAGGGACCGTAGCACAGATACGCAGTATTTT. This gives the protein CASNRDRSTDTQYF.

This clone has only a few counts. V gene TRBV6-6 combines with J gene TRBJ2-2; D unclear. Germline V lookup: CDR1 MNHNY, CDR2 SVGAGI (reference sequence). V was trimmed by 7 bases and J by 4 bases, leaving 10 bases between them. The CDR3 spans 13 residues. Here the CDR3 reads CASNPRSTGELFF. The DNA of the CDR3 is TGTGCCAGCAATCCACGTTCCACCGGGGAGCTGTTTTTT.

This clone was detected once. CDR3 sequence (DNA): TGTGCCAGCAGCTCCGGGACTGTCACAGATACGCAGTATTTT. This translates into CASSSGTVTDTQYF. This chain connects TRBV7-2 to TRBJ2-3; D perhaps matches TRBD2 (6 bases). The V and J ends lost 4 bases and 2 bases respectively, with 10 bases between them. The CDR3 is 14 amino acids. Germline values: CDR1 SGHTA, CDR2 FQGNSA.

This clone was detected a few times. The chain uses TRBV2 and TRBJ2-5; 9 positions agree with TRBD2. The length of the CDR3 is 16 residues. In germline, CDR1 is SNHLY, CDR2 FYNNEI. V was clipped by 7 bases and J by 5 bases; unmatched bases: 14. Here the CDR3 DNA reads TGTGCCAGCACCAAACGGGGTAGCGGGAGTCGCGAGACCCAGTACTTC. Its protein is CASTKRGSGSRETQYF.

The CDR3 protein is CASSHSRREVSQRATNEKLFF. The CDR3 bases are TGCGCCAGCAGTCACAGCCGCCGGGAAGTATCCCAACGGGCAACTAATGAAAAACTGTTTTTT. The rearrangement uses TRBV23-1 and TRBJ1-4; D gene ambiguous. TRBV23-1 is recorded as an ORF, its role being uncertain. The CDR3 consists of 21 residues. The V gene lost 3 bases and the J gene lost 0 bases, with 26 bases spanning the gap.

The chain carries TRBV21-1 and TRBJ2-1; the D segment call TRBD2 is taken from the table without a DNA check. TRBV21-1 has pseudogene status. This CDR3 region has 16 residues. CDR3 region: CASSKGGLAGLYEQFF. The CDR3 region has the DNA TGTGCCAGCAGCAAGGGGGGGCTAGCGGGACTCTATGAGCAGTTCTTC.

The chain recombines TRBV19 with TRBJ1-2; D is possibly TRBD1 (6 bases). Looked up from germline, CDR1 is LNHDA and CDR2 is SQIVND (reference sequence). V gave up 6 bases and J gave up 2 bases, with 10 bases separating them. This CDR3 comprises 13 residues. CDR3 region: CASRQGRNYGYTF. The CDR3 nucleotides read TGTGCCAGTAGGCAGGGGAGAAACTATGGCTACACCTTC.

The chain couples TRBV30 to TRBJ2-7; D is possibly TRBD2 (6 bases). The V end was cut by 0 bases, the J end by 6 bases, with 27 bases between. The V gene's germline CDR1 is GTSNPN and CDR2 SVGIG (reference sequence). There are 18 residues in the CDR3. For the CDR3, the DNA is TGTGCCTGGAGTGTACCGTCTCGGGGCGGGAACCCAGTCGGCGAGCAGTACGTC. Its translation: CAWSVPSRGGNPVGEQYV.

This clone was counted only a few times. This sequence joins TRBV29-1 and TRBJ1-4, with unresolved D. From germline, CDR1 is SQVTM and CDR2 ANQGSEA. The CDR3 totals 13 residues. With 7 bases removed from V and 3 bases from J, the gap between germline ends came to 12 bases. This CDR3 is CSARPNSNEKLFF. The DNA for the CDR3 is TGCAGCGCGCGACCAAATTCTAATGAAAAACTGTTTTTT.

Here the CDR3 reads CASSEAPGQGINTGELFF. In nucleotides, the CDR3 is TGTGCCAGCAGTGAAGCTCCGGGACAGGGTATCAACACCGGGGAGCTGTTTTTT. The rearrangement links TRBV2 to TRBJ2-2; 9 nucleotides match TRBD1. From germline, CDR1 is SNHLY and CDR2 FYNNEI. Trimming removed 0 bases from V and 2 bases from J; junction bases left unmatched: 7. The CDR3 consists of 18 residues.

V and J are TRBV15 and TRBJ1-5; D is possibly TRBD1 (6 bases). Germline V gene lookup returns CDR1 LNHNV and CDR2 YYDKDF (reference sequence). Trimming left V 5 bases short and J 5 bases short, with 7 bases between. The CDR3 is 12 residues long. The CDR3 reads CATSYRDQPQHF. In nucleotides, the CDR3 is TGTGCCACCAGCTACAGGGATCAGCCCCAGCATTTT.

The CDR3 loop reads CASSNPGGEEAFF. CDR3 in DNA: TGCGCCAGCAGCAACCCTGGTGGGGAGGAAGCTTTCTTT. The chain employs TRBV5-1 and TRBJ1-1; D gene unclear. Germline V gene lookup returns CDR1 SGHRS and CDR2 YFSETQ. The CDR3 consists of 13 residues. Trimming left V 4 bases short and J 8 bases short, with 15 bases between. The full variable domain, rest sourced from reference TRBV5-1 and TRBJ1-1, is KAGVTQTPRYLIKTRGQQVTLSCSPISGHRSVSWYQQTPGQGLQFLFEYFSETQRNKGNFPGRFSGRQFSNSRSEMNVSTLELGDSALYLCASSNPGGEEAFFGQGTRLTVV.

This clone was seen more than once but under ten times. The chain recombines TRBV29-1 with TRBJ1-1, with a weak D call TRBD1 (5 bases). The V gene lost 4 bases and the J gene lost 1 base, with 16 bases spanning the gap. CDR3 length: 15 residues. Germline-derived CDR1 and CDR2 are SQVTM and ANQGSEA. This CDR3 is CSVVGQGLQNTEAFF. Here the CDR3 DNA reads TGCAGCGTTGTAGGGCAGGGTCTTCAGAACACTGAAGCTTTCTTT.

In this sample, this clone turned up a few times. The CDR3 reads CASSSPTGGGYGADTQYF. In DNA, the CDR3 is TGTGCCAGCAGCTCCCCCACAGGGGGAGGTTATGGGGCCGATACGCAGTATTTT. The chain is built from TRBV11-3 and TRBJ2-3; 8 nucleotides line up with TRBD1. Germline V gives CDR1 SGHNT, CDR2 YENEEA. This CDR3 spans 18 amino acids. With 4 bases clipped from V and 6 bases from J, the junction kept 18 bases outside the gene matches.

This clone was detected only a few times. V gene TRBV9 combines with J gene TRBJ2-1; 8 bases line up with TRBD2. This CDR3 has 15 amino acids. From germline, CDR1 is SGDLS and CDR2 YYNGEE. J lost 4 bases, V lost 3 bases, and 6 bases had no gene match. DNA of the CDR3: TGTGCCAGCAGCGGAACGGGGGGGCAGTACAATGAGCAGTTCTTC. This translates into CASSGTGGQYNEQFF.

In this sample, this clone turned up a few times. This sample also contains other DNA sequences that code for the same CDR3. The chain employs TRBV27 and TRBJ1-2; TRBD1 agrees at 7 bases. With 3 bases clipped from V and 8 bases from J, the junction kept 6 bases outside the gene matches. The CDR3 length is 13 residues. Germline CDR1 and CDR2: MNHEY and SMNVEV (reference sequence). The CDR3 sequence: CASSFRTGQGYTF. CDR3 in DNA: TGTGCCAGCAGTTTCAGGACAGGTCAGGGCTACACCTTC.

The chain couples TRBV6-5 to TRBJ2-2, with TRBD2 matching over 7 bases. Trimming took 7 bases from V and 4 from J; bases not matched to a gene: 9. This CDR3 is 15 amino acids long. The germline gives CDR1 MNHEY, CDR2 SVGAGI. CDR3 region: CASTAGGGITGELFF. The DNA for the CDR3 is TGTGCCAGCACGGCTGGCGGGGGTATCACCGGGGAGCTGTTTTTT.

This chain uses TRBV19 with TRBJ1-1, with D maybe TRBD1 (5 bases). The CDR3 has 16 amino acids. V lost 6 bases and J lost 0, with 17 bases in between. Germline-derived CDR1 and CDR2 are LNHDA and SQIVND (reference sequence). The CDR3 DNA reads TGTGCCAGTAGGATCACAGGAACGGGGGTGAACACTGAAGCTTTCTTT. This encodes CASRITGTGVNTEAFF.

This clone was seen a handful of times. The chain links TRBV4-1 to TRBJ2-2, with 13 nucleotides matching TRBD2. The CDR3 spans 20 residues. V gave up 0 bases and J gave up 4 bases; unmatched junction bases: 11. Germline V gene data show CDR1 as MGHRA and CDR2 as YSYEKL. For the CDR3, the DNA is TGCGCCAGCAGCCAAGATAGGGGGTTGGGACTAGCGGGAAGCACCGGGGAGCTGTTTTTT. Protein: CASSQDRGLGLAGSTGELFF.

The V gene is TRBV7-8, the J gene TRBJ2-6, with TRBD1 matching 11 bases. The CDR3 has 18 amino acids. V gave up 10 bases and J gave up 0 bases; unmatched junction bases: 11. CDR1 and CDR2 from the germline V gene are SGHVS and FQNEAQ. CDR3 nucleotide sequence: TGTGCCACCTCAGGGGGACAGGGGGATCTCTCTGGGGCCAACGTCCTGACTTTC. Translated, it gives CATSGGQGDLSGANVLTF.